This T cell receptor beta chain originates from a study of PD-1 blockade in classical Hodgkin lymphoma. Assay: immunoSEQ multiplex PCR; the TCRdb copy retains only in-frame clones and omits some. The top ten clones hold less than 6.5% of a sample with around 60,000 clones, 70% to 90% of them seen once. Of note for this clone: Its target is not known.

Following autologous stem cell transplantation, relapse occurred in every patient, and exposure to brentuximab vedotin varied. Findings and limits, study-wide: TCR diversity in CD4+, not CD8+, cells rose significantly by C4D1. Whatever underlies the repertoire differences (possibly disease activity or prior therapy) remains undefined. Newly diagnosed patients reportedly trailed healthy donors in baseline TCR diversity.

The CDR3 contains 16 residues. Germline loops: CDR1 LNHDA, CDR2 SQIVND (reference sequence). Trimming at V came to 4 bases and at J to 3 bases, leaving 5 bases not matched to a gene. The chain has TRBV19 and TRBJ2-6, with TRBD1 identical over 8 bases. The specimen comprised peripheral blood mononuclear cells (PBMCs), sampled before the second cycle of nivolumab. The clonotype was recovered from a human donor with classical Hodgkin lymphoma. The CDR3 DNA sequence: TGTGCCAGTAGTAAGACAGGGGTGGTTGGGGCCAACGTCCTGACTTTC. Translating gives CASSKTGVVGANVLTF.